This record looks at one T cell receptor beta chain sequence and its context. Using immunoSEQ multiplex PCR, the repertoire was profiled, and TCRdb retains in-frame clones only, with some absent. This table holds 99,000 or so clones, roughly 82% found once. The germline CDR1 and CDR2 sequences are MNHEY and SVGAGI. V gave up 0 bases and J gave up 4 bases, with 12 bases separating them. CDR3 length: 15 amino acids. This sample was included in a study of blood T cell repertoires in COVID-19. Study-wide context: Acute and convalescent COVID-19 specimens originated in the United States, Italy and Spain.

The sample comprised peripheral blood. The receptor was derived from a man between 60 and 70 years old with acute or convalescent COVID-19. This sequence joins TRBV6-5 and TRBJ1-1, with TRBD1 as a possible D gene (5 bases). CDR3 sequence: CASSYSDMGGTEAFF. The CDR3 nucleotides are TGTGCCAGCAGTTACTCGGACATGGGAGGCACTGAAGCTTTCTTT.